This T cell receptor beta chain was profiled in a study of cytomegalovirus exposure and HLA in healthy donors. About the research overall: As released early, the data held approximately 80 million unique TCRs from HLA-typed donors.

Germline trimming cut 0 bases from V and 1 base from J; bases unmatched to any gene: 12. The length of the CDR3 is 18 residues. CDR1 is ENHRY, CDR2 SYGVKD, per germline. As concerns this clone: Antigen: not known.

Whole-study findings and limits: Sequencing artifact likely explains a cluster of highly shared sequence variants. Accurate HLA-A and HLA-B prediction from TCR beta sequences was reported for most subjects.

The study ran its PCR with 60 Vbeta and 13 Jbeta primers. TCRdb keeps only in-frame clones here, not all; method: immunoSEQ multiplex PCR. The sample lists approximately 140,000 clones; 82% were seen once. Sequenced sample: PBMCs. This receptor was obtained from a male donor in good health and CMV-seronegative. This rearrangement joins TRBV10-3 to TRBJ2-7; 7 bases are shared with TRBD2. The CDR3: CAISESSLHTGGSYEQYF. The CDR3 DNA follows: TGTGCCATCAGTGAGTCGTCTCTTCACACGGGAGGATCCTACGAGCAGTACTTC.